The following is a T cell receptor beta chain sequence with its context. Its matching antigen is unknown. Germline V gene data show CDR1 as ENHRY and CDR2 as SYGVKD. The CDR3 is 15 amino acids. The J segment lost 4 bases and the V segment lost 6 bases, leaving 9 bases of the junction unmatched. The data originate from a study of cytomegalovirus exposure and HLA in healthy donors. With 60 Vbeta and 13 Jbeta primers, the PCR was carried out. TCRdb keeps only in-frame clones here, not all; method: immunoSEQ multiplex PCR. The table records about 44,000 clones, roughly nine tenths of them present only once. Notes on the study in general: TCR beta V segments were, for the most part, productive about 87% or about 30% of the time in an earlier analysis.

Source material: PBMCs. The clonotype comes from a woman in her thirties or forties in good health and CMV-seropositive. The rearrangement joins TRBV10-3 to TRBJ2-3; 8 bases align to TRBD1. The CDR3 loop is CAIRTGQGFADTQYF. In DNA, the CDR3 is TGTGCCATCAGAACAGGACAGGGTTTCGCAGATACGCAGTATTTT.